This T cell receptor beta chain was sequenced in a study of cytomegalovirus exposure and HLA in healthy donors. Nominally healthy donors were sampled, though unrecorded immune exposures were likely. The PCR was carried out with 60 Vbeta primers and 13 Jbeta primers. Data came from immunoSEQ multiplex PCR; TCRdb stores just in-frame clones and leaves some out. Counted here are more than 85,000 clones, 70% to 90% occurring once; the ten biggest clones make up 2% to 3%. General observations from the study: Researchers catalogued about 150 TCR beta chains as cytomegalovirus-associated. In an earlier analysis, most TCR beta V segments were productive about 87% or about 30% of the time. Researchers reported in a later analysis that common viral pathogens appeared linked to several top clusters.

Note on this clone: As yet, its antigen is unknown.

This CDR3 has 15 amino acids. Germline V gene lookup returns CDR1 MDHEN and CDR2 SYDVKM. Unmatched junction bases numbered 9, after V lost 5 bases and J lost 8 bases. Sequenced input: PBMCs. This clonotype was sampled from a man in his forties or fifties in good health and CMV-seronegative. The chain recombines TRBV28 with TRBJ1-4, with 9 bases aligning to TRBD1. The chain's CDR3 is CASSPGDRAVEKLFF. The CDR3 DNA follows: TGTGCCAGCAGTCCGGGGGACAGGGCGGTGGAAAAACTGTTTTTT. Drawing the rest from reference TRBV28 and TRBJ1-4, the complete variable domain is DVKVTQSSRYLVKRTGEKVFLECVQDMDHENMFWYRQDPGLGLRLIYFSYDVKMKEKGDIPEGYSVSREKKERFSLILESASTNQTSMYLCASSPGDRAVEKLFFGSGTQLSVL.